This T cell receptor (beta chain) was sequenced during a study of blood T cell repertoires in COVID-19. Study-wide background: The cDNA or gDNA used as material had been derived from T cells, B-cell-depleted T cells, or PBMCs.

V was cut by 3 bases and J by 0 bases, with 18 bases left in between. Looked up from germline, CDR1 is LNHNV and CDR2 is YYDKDF (reference sequence). The CDR3 covers 17 residues. Clones were read by immunoSEQ multiplex PCR, and TCRdb kept only the in-frame ones, dropping some. The repertoire holds over 200,000 clones, with around four fifths as singletons. The sequenced material came from peripheral blood. The chain employs TRBV15 and TRBJ2-7; possible D gene TRBD2, 6 bases. This receptor was taken from a woman between 50 and 59 years old with acute or convalescent COVID-19. The CDR3 DNA reads as TGTGCCACCAGCAGCTCGCGGCCGGGGAGGCCCTCCTACGAGCAGTACTTC. It codes for CATSSSRPGRPSYEQYF.